Below are 28 T cell receptor beta chains sequenced from a single sample in a study of blood T cells in healthy people across ages. A second PCR of about 7 to 12 cycles used a sample-barcoded 5' primer and a J-beta primer mix. Using its own MiXCR run on the 5' RACE reads, TCRdb lists one record per CDR3 protein. Of under 1,000,000 distinct CDR3 sequences listed, around 34% are singletons. The sample was blood. These receptors originate from a man between 18 and 29 years old in good health.

This clonotype came up a few times. The chain recombines TRBV12-3 or TRBV12-4 with TRBJ2-5; the match to TRBD2 covers 9 bases. V lost 6 bases to trimming and J lost 5 bases; unmatched junction nucleotides: 10. The CDR3 is made up of 15 amino acids. The CDR3 loop is CASSLMAGGLETQYF. The CDR3 bases are TGTGCCAGCAGCCTTATGGCGGGGGGGCTGGAGACCCAGTACTTC.

This chain uses TRBV12-3 or TRBV12-4 with TRBJ1-1, with D hard to call. Trimming cost V 2 bases and J 7 bases, with 2 bases left between them. CDR3 size: 10 residues. Here the CDR3 DNA reads TGTGCCAGCAGTTTAATTGAAGCTTTCTTT. Translation: CASSLIEAFF.

This clonotype was observed a few times. The rearrangement uses TRBV7-2 and TRBJ2-7; 8 nucleotides agree with TRBD1. The CDR3 runs 13 residues. The junction had 3 bases not matched to a gene; V was cut back by 5 bases and J by 3 bases. The germline V gene encodes CDR1 SGHTA and CDR2 FQGNSA. The CDR3 DNA is TGTGCCAGCAGCGTGGACAGGGTCTACGAGCAGTACTTC. Protein product: CASSVDRVYEQYF. The whole variable domain, remainder taken from reference TRBV7-2 and TRBJ2-7, is GAGVSQSPSNKVTEKGKDVELRCDPISGHTALYWYRQSLGQGLEFLIYFQGNSAPDKSGLPSDRFSAERTGGSVSTLTIQRTQQEDSAVYLCASSVDRVYEQYFGPGTRLTVT.

This clonotype was found a few times. The V gene is TRBV15, the J gene TRBJ2-5; D unclear. V lost 0 bases and J 0 bases, leaving 8 bases between the germline ends. Germline lookup yields CDR1 LNHNV and CDR2 YYDKDF (reference sequence). This CDR3 contains 15 residues. CDR3 in amino acids: CATSRDRTDQETQYF. The CDR3 DNA reads as TGTGCCACCAGCAGAGATCGGACGGACCAAGAGACCCAGTACTTC.

Only a few counts were recorded for this clonotype. The V call is TRBV4-3, the J call TRBJ2-1; 13 positions agree with TRBD2. CDR1 is LGHNA and CDR2 is YSLEER in the germline V gene. The CDR3 is 18 residues long. Trimming at V came to 2 bases and at J to 3 bases, leaving 7 bases not matched to a gene. The CDR3 DNA reads as TGCGCCAGCAGCCAACACTCCGGGACTAGCGGGGACTACAATGAGCAGTTCTTC. This sequence encodes CASSQHSGTSGDYNEQFF.

To note about this clonotype: One end of the junction does not line up with germline, which may come from a read error. For the CDR3, the DNA is TGTGGCATCAGCCTTCGGACGGCCCGGAGAGGGCAGTACTTC. Translating it yields CGISLRTARRGQYF. The chain is built from TRBV10-3 and TRBJ2-5; D is possibly TRBD2 (5 bases). CDR1 is ENHRY and CDR2 is SYGVKD in the germline V gene. CDR3 size: 14 residues.

The genes are TRBV27 and TRBJ1-4; tentatively, D is TRBD1 (5 bases). The CDR3 spans 15 residues. V gave up 3 bases and J gave up 3 bases, with 11 bases separating them. The germline V gene has CDR1 MNHEY and CDR2 SMNVEV (reference sequence). This CDR3 reads CASSFQGASNEKLFF. CDR3 sequence (DNA): TGTGCCAGCAGTTTCCAGGGCGCTTCTAATGAAAAACTGTTTTTT.

The chain has TRBV12-3 or TRBV12-4 and TRBJ2-3; 10 positions agree with TRBD2. This CDR3 region has 15 residues. The V and J ends lost 4 bases and 5 bases, in that order; junction bases with no gene match: 6. This chain's CDR3 is CASSSPGLARDTQYF. DNA of the CDR3: TGTGCCAGCAGTTCCCCGGGACTAGCGCGAGATACGCAGTATTTT.

This clonotype was picked up a small number of times. J is TRBJ2-7 and V is TRBV12-1. TRBV12-1 is shown as a pseudogene. The CDR3 contains 12 residues. CDR3 coding DNA: TGTGCCAGCAGCTTTGGTAACTACGAGCAGTACTTC. Its translation: CASSFGNYEQYF.

The chain recombines TRBV6-1 with TRBJ1-6; the D gene is possibly TRBD1 (5 bases). The germline V gene has CDR1 MNHNS and CDR2 SASEGT. CDR3 size: 15 residues. Deletions cut 7 bases from V and 8 bases from J, with 18 bases between. The DNA for the CDR3 is TGTGCCAGCACCCAGGCAGGGATCCGAGATTCACCCCTCCACTTT. Its protein is CASTQAGIRDSPLHF.

As for this clonotype: Germline is not matched at one junction end, which may reflect a read error. The V call is TRBV7-2, the J call TRBJ2-3; no clear D gene. CDR1 and CDR2 from the germline V gene are SGHTA and FQGNSA. This CDR3 spans 14 amino acids. The CDR3 reads CASSSGQSTDTLYF. The CDR3 nucleotides read TGTGCCAGCAGCAGTGGGCAGAGCACAGATACGCTGTATTTT.

This clonotype showed up just a few times. This sequence joins TRBV14 and TRBJ2-1, with TRBD2 identical over 14 bases. J gave up 6 bases and V 1 base, and 5 bases lay outside the gene matches. Looked up from germline, CDR1 is SGHDN and CDR2 is FVKESK. CDR3 length: 17 amino acids. The CDR3 loop is CASSQATSGGGLNEQFF. The CDR3, as DNA: TGTGCCAGCAGCCAAGCGACTAGCGGGGGGGGCCTCAATGAGCAGTTCTTC.

This clonotype was recorded once. A much larger clone differs from this one at a single base, so this may be a read error. The chain is built from TRBV12-3 or TRBV12-4 and TRBJ1-2; D call uncertain. This CDR3 has 13 residues. The CDR3 protein is CASSPQTNYGHTF. The CDR3 coding sequence is TGTGCCAGCAGTCCGCAAACTAACTATGGCCACACCTTC.

The gene calls are TRBV27 and TRBJ1-1; 8 nucleotides line up with TRBD1. The length of the CDR3 is 13 residues. Germline V CDR1 and CDR2: MNHEY, SMNVEV (reference sequence). V was clipped by 7 bases and J by 2 bases; unmatched bases: 3. The CDR3 nucleotides are TGTGCCAGCAAAGACAGGGGCAACACTGAAGCTTTCTTT. Amino acids: CASKDRGNTEAFF.

The chain is built from TRBV25-1 and TRBJ1-4; D perhaps matches TRBD1 (6 bases). The CDR3 loop spans 15 amino acids. CDR1 MGHDK and CDR2 SYGVNS come from the germline V gene. With 7 bases removed from V and 4 bases from J, the gap between germline ends came to 16 bases. Here the CDR3 reads CASKGGGPNNEKLFF. The CDR3 DNA reads TGTGCCAGCAAAGGGGGAGGTCCTAATAATGAAAAACTGTTTTTT. Combining the CDR3 with reference TRBV25-1 and TRBJ1-4 gives the whole variable domain EADIYQTPRYLVIGTGKKITLECSQTMGHDKMYWYQQDPGMELHLIHYSYGVNSTEKGDLSSESTVSRIRTEHFPLTLESARPSHTSQYLCASKGGGPNNEKLFFGSGTQLSVL.

The V call is TRBV7-3, the J call TRBJ2-2, with D possibly being TRBD1 or TRBD2 (5 bases each). In germline, CDR1 is SGHTA, CDR2 FQGTGA. The CDR3 is made up of 15 amino acids. V dropped 5 bases and J dropped 0 bases, with 10 bases sitting between them. The CDR3 sequence is CASSVSGPNTGELFF. The CDR3 DNA reads as TGTGCCAGCAGCGTGTCGGGACCGAACACCGGGGAGCTGTTTTTT.

The chain links TRBV20-1 to TRBJ2-5; unclear D gene. This CDR3 comprises 12 residues. Germline CDR1 and CDR2: DFQATT and SNEGSKA (reference sequence). The V end lost 5 bases, the J end lost 0 bases, and 7 bases lay between the germline ends. CDR3 sequence reads: CSAVWYQETQYF. The DNA for the CDR3 is TGCAGTGCTGTCTGGTACCAAGAGACCCAGTACTTC.

The sample holds a few counts of this clonotype. The CDR3 DNA reads TGCAGTGCGGCAGGAGGCTCCTACGAGCAGTACTTC. Translating it yields CSAAGGSYEQYF. The V and J genes are TRBV20-1 and TRBJ2-7; D perhaps matches TRBD2 (5 bases). CDR3 length: 12 amino acids. V was cut by 6 bases and J by 0 bases, with 9 bases left in between. Germline V gene lookup returns CDR1 DFQATT and CDR2 SNEGSKA (reference sequence).

This clonotype appeared many times. J is TRBJ2-3 and V is TRBV12-3 or TRBV12-4; TRBD2 aligns across 10 bases. The CDR3 is 17 residues long. Trimming at V came to 3 bases and at J to 4 bases, leaving 10 bases not matched to a gene. CDR3 nucleotide sequence: TGTGCCAGCAGTTTCTTGCCGGGACTAGCGAGGGCAGATACGCAGTATTTT. This gives the protein CASSFLPGLARADTQYF.

The rearrangement links TRBV7-9 to TRBJ2-1; 11 nucleotides agree with TRBD2. V trimming: 5 bases; J trimming: 8 bases; junction bases outside the gene matches: 14. CDR1 and CDR2 from the germline V gene are SEHNR and FQNEAQ (reference sequence). The length of the CDR3 is 17 residues. CDR3 sequence reads: CASSRSGGAAPRDEQFF. The CDR3, as DNA: TGTGCCAGCAGCCGTAGCGGGGGGGCCGCACCCCGGGATGAGCAGTTCTTC.

This chain links TRBV3-1 with TRBJ2-3, with 9 bases lining up with TRBD2. The CDR3 is made up of 18 amino acids. The trim removed 1 base at V and 4 bases at J, leaving 12 bases unmatched. Germline V gene lookup returns CDR1 LGHDT and CDR2 YNNKEL (reference sequence). DNA of the CDR3: TGTGCCAGCAGCCAAGGATGGAGAGCGGGGGGCCGTGCAGATACGCAGTATTTT. Protein: CASSQGWRAGGRADTQYF.

The V and J genes are TRBV12-3 or TRBV12-4 and TRBJ1-1, with D possibly matching TRBD1 (6 bases). The CDR3 is made up of 14 amino acids. Trimming took off 7 bases at V and 0 bases at J, with 12 bases between the two ends. The CDR3 DNA is TGTGCCAGCACTACCACAGGGATGAACACTGAAGCTTTCTTT. It translates to CASTTTGMNTEAFF.

The V and J genes are TRBV7-9 and TRBJ2-3, with 8 positions matching TRBD2. Germline V gives CDR1 SEHNR, CDR2 FQNEAQ (reference sequence). V was pared by 3 bases and J by 3 bases, with 8 bases of the junction left unmatched. CDR3 length: 16 amino acids. CDR3 residues: CASSFPLAGTTDTQYF. Written as DNA, the CDR3 is TGTGCCAGCAGCTTCCCATTAGCGGGGACAACAGATACGCAGTATTTT.

The V call is TRBV7-9, the J call TRBJ1-1; 10 bases line up with TRBD1. This CDR3 region has 15 residues. V gave up 4 bases and J gave up 2 bases; unmatched junction bases: 4. Germline CDR1 reads SEHNR; CDR2 reads FQNEAQ (reference sequence). CDR3 sequence (DNA): TGTGCCAGCAGCTCTAGACAGGGGGCAAACACTGAAGCTTTCTTT. Its translation is CASSSRQGANTEAFF.

Worth noting for this clonotype: At one end, the junction sequence differs from germline, possibly due to a read error. The gene calls are TRBV3-1 and TRBJ2-1; 8 nucleotides line up with TRBD1. CDR1 and CDR2 from the germline V gene are LGHDT and YNNKEL (reference sequence). This CDR3 is built from 13 residues. CDR3 sequence reads: CASNQQGGNEQFF. The CDR3, as DNA: TGTGCCAGCAACCAACAGGGGGGCAATGAGCAGTTCTTC.

The CDR3 DNA is TGCAGCGTTGAAGTCAGAGACTGTGGCTACACCTTC. Encoded protein: CSVEVRDCGYTF. The V and J genes are TRBV29-1 and TRBJ1-2; no definite D call. The V gene's germline CDR1 is SQVTM and CDR2 ANQGSEA. V dropped 1 base and J dropped 7 bases, with 10 bases sitting between them. This CDR3 comprises 12 residues.

This clonotype occurred a few times. CDR3 loop: CAISESRQSYGYTF. In nucleotides, the CDR3 is TGTGCCATCAGTGAGTCGCGACAGAGCTATGGCTACACCTTC. The chain links TRBV10-3 to TRBJ1-2; D may be TRBD1 (5 bases). Trimming took off 0 bases at V and 4 bases at J, with 9 bases between the two ends. The CDR3 has 14 amino acids. Looked up from germline, CDR1 is ENHRY and CDR2 is SYGVKD.

This chain links TRBV10-3 with TRBJ1-2, with D maybe TRBD1 (5 bases). V shed 3 bases and J shed 4 bases, with 12 bases lying between them. The CDR3 runs 14 residues. Germline assignment: CDR1 ENHRY and CDR2 SYGVKD. The CDR3 bases are TGTGCCATCAGTGACCCGGGACTGAGCTATGGCTACACCTTC. Its translation: CAISDPGLSYGYTF.